The 8 T cell receptor beta chains in this list originate from one sample, sequenced in a study of T cell repertoires in cytomegalovirus infection (dated by TCRdb to the late 2010s). The run used an Illumina HiSeq 1500. TCRdb reran the public reads through fastp at Q25 and MiXCR, keeping productive beta chains. Merged by CDR3 protein, the rows form single entries marked with the most common genes and DNA. This sample lists roughly 720,000 distinct CDR3 sequences; approximately 34% were detected once. Of the sample, about 2.8% falls within the top ten clones. The sample was PBMCs. The source is a human donor in good health (CMV status not recorded). Some clones in this sample may be carry-over from other donors' samples.

The chain joins TRBV13 to TRBJ2-3; D uncertain. Germline CDR1 is PRHDT and CDR2 is FYEKMQ (reference sequence). Trimming left V 5 bases short and J 3 bases short, with 18 bases between. This CDR3 has 16 residues. CDR3: CASSSPSWSFTDTQYF. CDR3 sequence (DNA): TGTGCCAGCAGCAGTCCAAGCTGGAGTTTTACAGATACGCAGTATTTT.

This clonotype was counted a few times. The J gene is TRBJ2-4, the V gene TRBV7-9; a weak D match, TRBD1 (5 bases). Trimming stripped 1 base from V and 1 base from J, with 8 bases between. Germline CDR1 reads SEHNR; CDR2 reads FQNEAQ (reference sequence). This CDR3 has 15 residues. Here the CDR3 reads CASSLGTSAKNIQYF. The CDR3 DNA follows: TGTGCCAGCAGCTTAGGGACATCCGCCAAAAACATTCAGTACTTC.

On this clonotype itself: The conserved closing phenylalanine or tryptophan is absent in this CDR3, likely reflecting a read error. No DNA is shown, since the ends of the CDR3 on it are uncertain; the CDR3 is the one TCRdb lists. This chain joins TRBV7-2 and TRBJ2-1. The CDR3 adds up to 12 amino acids, both ends counted. CDR1 and CDR2 from the germline V gene are SGHTA and FQGNSA. The CDR3: CASSQWDNEQLL.

CDR3 sequence reads: CSASGVRGGTEAFF. The CDR3 nucleotides read TGCAGTGCTAGTGGGGTCAGGGGAGGAACTGAAGCTTTCTTT. This sequence joins TRBV20-1 and TRBJ1-1, with a weak D call TRBD1 (6 bases). V lost 3 bases and J lost 5, with 16 bases in between. CDR3 length: 14 residues. Germline V gene sequence: CDR1 DFQATT, CDR2 SNEGSKA (reference sequence).

This clonotype was counted only a few times. This chain joins TRBV6-1 and TRBJ2-4; TRBD1 is a possible D gene (6 bases). There are 15 residues in the CDR3. The germline CDR1 and CDR2 sequences are MNHNS and SASEGT. V dropped 2 bases and J dropped 7 bases, with 15 bases sitting between them. The CDR3 sequence: CASSELDSASNIQYF. The CDR3 region has the DNA TGTGCCAGCAGTGAACTGGACAGCGCTAGTAACATTCAGTACTTC.

This clonotype was observed a few times. The chain is built from TRBV7-9 and TRBJ1-1; D is unclear. Germline V CDR1 and CDR2: SEHNR, FQNEAQ (reference sequence). The CDR3 contains 14 residues. Trimming stripped 0 bases from V and 4 bases from J, with 9 bases between. The CDR3 region has the DNA TGTGCCAGCAGCTTAGCGTCCAAGACCACTGAAGCTTTCTTT. This codes for CASSLASKTTEAFF.

This clonotype was seen only a few times. The chain combines TRBV15 with TRBJ2-1; the D is unclear. The CDR3 contains 14 residues. V was shortened by 0 bases and J by 6 bases, with 9 bases between the two germline ends. CDR1 and CDR2 from the germline V gene are LNHNV and YYDKDF (reference sequence). CDR3: CATSRDGFSNEQFF. In DNA form, the CDR3 reads TGTGCCACCAGCAGAGACGGGTTTTCCAATGAGCAGTTCTTC. The full variable domain, with the rest looked up from reference TRBV15 and TRBJ2-1, is DAMVIQNPRYQVTQFGKPVTLSCSQTLNHNVMYWYQQKSSQAPKLLFHYYDKDFNNEADTPDNFQSRRPNTSFCFLDIRSPGLGDTAMYLCATSRDGFSNEQFFGPGTRLTVL.

This clonotype appeared a few times. The gene calls are TRBV11-1 and TRBJ2-3, with 8 bases lining up with TRBD2. The CDR3 spans 14 residues. Germline trimming cut 3 bases from V and 4 bases from J; bases unmatched to any gene: 3. The germline V gene encodes CDR1 SGHAT and CDR2 FQDESV (reference sequence). The CDR3 DNA reads TGTGCCAGCAGCTTTATACTAGCGGCAGATACGCAGTATTTT. Amino acid sequence: CASSFILAADTQYF. Drawing the rest from reference TRBV11-1 and TRBJ2-3, the complete variable domain is EAEVAQSPRYKITEKSQAVAFWCDPISGHATLYWYRQILGQGPELLVQFQDESVVDDSQLPKDRFSAERLKGVDSTLKIQPAELGDSAMYLCASSFILAADTQYFGPGTRLTVL.